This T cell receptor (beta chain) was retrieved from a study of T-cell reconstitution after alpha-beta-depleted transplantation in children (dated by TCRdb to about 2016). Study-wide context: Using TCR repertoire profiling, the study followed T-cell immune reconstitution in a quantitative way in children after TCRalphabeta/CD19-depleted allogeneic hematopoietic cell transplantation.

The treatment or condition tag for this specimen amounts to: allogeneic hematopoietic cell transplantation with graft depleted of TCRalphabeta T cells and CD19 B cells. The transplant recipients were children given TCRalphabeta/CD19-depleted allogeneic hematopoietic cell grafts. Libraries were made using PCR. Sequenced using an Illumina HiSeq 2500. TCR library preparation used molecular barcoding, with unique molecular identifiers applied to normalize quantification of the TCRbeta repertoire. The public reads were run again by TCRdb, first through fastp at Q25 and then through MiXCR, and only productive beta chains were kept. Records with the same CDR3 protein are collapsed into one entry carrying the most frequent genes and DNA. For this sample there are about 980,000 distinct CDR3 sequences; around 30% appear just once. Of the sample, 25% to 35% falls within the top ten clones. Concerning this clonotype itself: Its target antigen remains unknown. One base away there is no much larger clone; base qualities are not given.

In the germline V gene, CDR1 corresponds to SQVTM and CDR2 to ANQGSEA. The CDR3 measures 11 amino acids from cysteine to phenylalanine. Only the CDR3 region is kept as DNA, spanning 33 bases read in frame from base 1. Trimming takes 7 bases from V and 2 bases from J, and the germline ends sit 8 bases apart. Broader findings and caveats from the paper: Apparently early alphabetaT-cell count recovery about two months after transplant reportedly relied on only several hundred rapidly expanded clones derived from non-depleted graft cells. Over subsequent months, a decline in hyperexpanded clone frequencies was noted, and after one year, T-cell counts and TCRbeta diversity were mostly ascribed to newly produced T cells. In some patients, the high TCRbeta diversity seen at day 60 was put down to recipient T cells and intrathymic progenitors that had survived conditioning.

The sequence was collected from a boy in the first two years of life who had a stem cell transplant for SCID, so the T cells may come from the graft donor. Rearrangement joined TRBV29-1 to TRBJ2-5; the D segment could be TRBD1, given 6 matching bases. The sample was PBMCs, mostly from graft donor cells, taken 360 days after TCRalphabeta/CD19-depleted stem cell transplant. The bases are TGCAGCGGGACAGTTCAAGAGACCCAGTACTTC. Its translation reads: CSGTVQETQYF.